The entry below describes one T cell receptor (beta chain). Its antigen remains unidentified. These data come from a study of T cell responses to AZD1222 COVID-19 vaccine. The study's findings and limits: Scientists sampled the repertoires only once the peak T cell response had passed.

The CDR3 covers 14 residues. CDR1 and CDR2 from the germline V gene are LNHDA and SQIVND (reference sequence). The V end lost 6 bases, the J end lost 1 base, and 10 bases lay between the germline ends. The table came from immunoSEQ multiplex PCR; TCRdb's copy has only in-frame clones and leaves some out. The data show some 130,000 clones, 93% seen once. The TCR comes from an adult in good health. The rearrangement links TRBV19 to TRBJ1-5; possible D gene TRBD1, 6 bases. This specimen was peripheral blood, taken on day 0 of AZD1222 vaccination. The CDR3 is CASRATGSNQPQHF. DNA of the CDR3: TGTGCCAGTAGGGCGACAGGAAGCAATCAGCCCCAGCATTTT. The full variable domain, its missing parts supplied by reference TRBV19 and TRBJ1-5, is DGGITQSPKYLFRKEGQNVTLSCEQNLNHDAMYWYRQDPGQGLRLIYYSQIVNDFQKGDIAEGYSVSREKKESFPLTVTSAQKNPTAFYLCASRATGSNQPQHFGDGTRLSIL.